These T cell receptor beta chains were read from a single sample in a study of cytomegalovirus exposure and HLA in healthy donors. Data came from immunoSEQ multiplex PCR; TCRdb stores just in-frame clones and leaves some out. The repertoire holds 150,000 to 190,000 clones, with roughly 81% as singletons. Sequenced input: PBMCs. All receptors derive from a young woman in good health and CMV-seronegative. The CDR3 runs from the conserved cysteine through the conserved F or W. Each record gives: clone size, D gene, V gene, J gene, CDR3 DNA, CDR3 protein. D genes are given only for firm matches. Where a row states a size, it is once, few, many or the class of an expanded clone; other rows omit it.

clone size: NA; D gene: NA; V gene: TRBV4-3; J gene: TRBJ2-6; CDR3 DNA: TGCGCCAGCAGCCAATCAGGATCTTCTGGGGCCAACGTCCTGACTTTC; CDR3 protein: CASSQSGSSGANVLTF
clone size: once; D gene: TRBD1; V gene: TRBV5-1; J gene: TRBJ1-4; CDR3 DNA: TGCGCCAGCAGCGGGGGACAGGGGGATGATGAAAAACTGTTTTTT; CDR3 protein: CASSGGQGDDEKLFF
clone size: NA; D gene: NA; V gene: TRBV18; J gene: TRBJ2-4; CDR3 DNA: TGTGCCAGCTCACTCCTTAGTACGCTAGCCAAAAACATTCAGTACTTC; CDR3 protein: CASSLLSTLAKNIQYF
clone size: few; D gene: NA; V gene: TRBV18; J gene: TRBJ1-3; CDR3 DNA: TGTGCCAGCTCACCACCCGCCGCAGGGTGGGGAAACACCATATATTTT; CDR3 protein: CASSPPAAGWGNTIYF
clone size: NA; D gene: NA; V gene: TRBV30; J gene: TRBJ2-1; CDR3 DNA: TGTGCCTGGAGTGCAAACTACAATGAGCAGTTCTTC; CDR3 protein: CAWSANYNEQFF
clone size: NA; D gene: NA; V gene: TRBV7-9; J gene: TRBJ1-1; CDR3 DNA: TGTGCCAGCAGCTTCCCCGGACAGTCTATGAACACTGAAGCTTTCTTT; CDR3 protein: CASSFPGQSMNTEAFF
clone size: NA; D gene: NA; V gene: TRBV4-3; J gene: TRBJ1-2; CDR3 DNA: TGCGCCAGCAGCCAAGATGGGGCAGGGGCCGATGGCTACACCTTC; CDR3 protein: CASSQDGAGADGYTF
clone size: NA; D gene: TRBD2; V gene: TRBV7-2; J gene: TRBJ2-1; CDR3 DNA: TGTGCCAGCAGACTAGCGGGGGGCAATGAGCAGTTCTTC; CDR3 protein: CASRLAGGNEQFF
clone size: NA; D gene: TRBD1; V gene: TRBV19; J gene: TRBJ2-7; CDR3 DNA: TGTGCCAGTAAGGACCCGGGACAGGGTACCTACGAGCAGTACTTC; CDR3 protein: CASKDPGQGTYEQYF
clone size: NA; D gene: NA; V gene: TRBV21-1; J gene: TRBJ2-5; CDR3 DNA: TGTGCCAGCAGCAGAGGACGGGGGGAGACCCAGTACTTC; CDR3 protein: CASSRGRGETQYF
clone size: NA; D gene: NA; V gene: TRBV27; J gene: TRBJ2-7; CDR3 DNA: TGTGCCAGCAGTCCCCAAGGACTAGGGGGGTACGAGCAGTACTTC; CDR3 protein: CASSPQGLGGYEQYF
clone size: NA; D gene: NA; V gene: TRBV5-4; J gene: TRBJ2-3; CDR3 DNA: TGTGCCAGCACCACTTTTCGGGGGACGAGCACAGATACGCAGTATTTT; CDR3 protein: CASTTFRGTSTDTQYF
clone size: few; D gene: NA; V gene: TRBV28; J gene: TRBJ2-6; CDR3 DNA: TGTGCCAGCAGTTTCCCAGGGCCTTCTGGGGCCAACGTCCTGACTTTC; CDR3 protein: CASSFPGPSGANVLTF
clone size: NA; D gene: NA; V gene: TRBV10-2; J gene: TRBJ1-2; CDR3 DNA: TGCGCCAGCAGTCCCCTTAGGACAGCTAACTATGGCTACACCTTC; CDR3 protein: CASSPLRTANYGYTF
clone size: NA; D gene: TRBD1; V gene: TRBV6-5; J gene: TRBJ2-2; CDR3 DNA: TGTGCCAGCAGTGGCTGGACAGGGATCGCCGGGGAGCTGTTTTTT; CDR3 protein: CASSGWTGIAGELFF
clone size: NA; D gene: NA; V gene: TRBV2; J gene: TRBJ2-7; CDR3 DNA: TGTGCCAGCAAAGTTAACAGGGACTACGAGCAGTACTTC; CDR3 protein: CASKVNRDYEQYF
clone size: NA; D gene: NA; V gene: TRBV27; J gene: TRBJ2-5; CDR3 DNA: TGTGCCAGCAGCTTAGCGGCGGGCGAACGAGGAGAGACCCAGTACTTC; CDR3 protein: CASSLAAGERGETQYF
clone size: NA; D gene: NA; V gene: TRBV9; J gene: TRBJ2-7; CDR3 DNA: TGTGCCAGCAGCGCCAGACCCACAGGGGGGGGTGAGCAGTACTTC; CDR3 protein: CASSARPTGGGEQYF
clone size: once; D gene: TRBD2; V gene: TRBV2; J gene: TRBJ2-7; CDR3 DNA: TGTGCCAGCAGTGCTGTAGGGGGACTAGCGGGAGTTGGCTACGAGCAGTACTTC; CDR3 protein: CASSAVGGLAGVGYEQYF
clone size: NA; D gene: TRBD2; V gene: TRBV4-1; J gene: TRBJ2-5; CDR3 DNA: TGCGCCAGCAGCCAAGAAGTCGCGGGAGGGCTCGGGGAGACCCAGTACTTC; CDR3 protein: CASSQEVAGGLGETQYF
clone size: NA; D gene: TRBD1; V gene: TRBV7-9; J gene: TRBJ1-4; CDR3 DNA: TGTGCCAGCAGCTTAGAGGGACAGATTGCAACTAATGAAAAACTGTTTTTT; CDR3 protein: CASSLEGQIATNEKLFF
clone size: NA; D gene: NA; V gene: TRBV27; J gene: TRBJ2-3; CDR3 DNA: TGTGCCAGCAGTTCCTCGGCTGGGGAGCGCACAGATACGCAGTATTTT; CDR3 protein: CASSSSAGERTDTQYF
clone size: NA; D gene: NA; V gene: TRBV7-2; J gene: TRBJ1-2; CDR3 DNA: TGTGCCAGCAGCTTAGCGTCGAGCTATGGCTACACCTTC; CDR3 protein: CASSLASSYGYTF
clone size: once; D gene: NA; V gene: TRBV2; J gene: TRBJ2-1; CDR3 DNA: TGTGCCAGTGCGCGGATAGGGCAGTTCTTC; CDR3 protein: CASARIGQFF
clone size: NA; D gene: NA; V gene: TRBV4-1; J gene: TRBJ2-2; CDR3 DNA: TGCGCCAGCAGCCAAGGGCAGCAGGGGCAATCAGGCGGGGAGCTGTTTTTT; CDR3 protein: CASSQGQQGQSGGELFF
clone size: NA; D gene: NA; V gene: TRBV28; J gene: TRBJ1-5; CDR3 DNA: TGTGCCAGCAGTTCGGGCGGGGACAGCAATCAGCCCCAGCATTTT; CDR3 protein: CASSSGGDSNQPQHF
clone size: once; D gene: NA; V gene: TRBV13; J gene: TRBJ2-3; CDR3 DNA: TGTGCCAGCAGCGCGACAACCCGCCTTGCCAACACAGATACGCAGTATTTT; CDR3 protein: CASSATTRLANTDTQYF
clone size: NA; D gene: NA; V gene: TRBV30; J gene: TRBJ1-5; CDR3 DNA: TGTGCCTGGAGTGTTGCACAGGGAGGCAATCAGCCCCAGCATTTT; CDR3 protein: CAWSVAQGGNQPQHF
clone size: few; D gene: NA; V gene: TRBV4-3; J gene: TRBJ1-5; CDR3 DNA: TGCGCCAGCAGCTTCCAGGGCTGGGGTCAGCCCCAGCATTTT; CDR3 protein: CASSFQGWGQPQHF
clone size: NA; D gene: NA; V gene: TRBV7-9; J gene: TRBJ2-3; CDR3 DNA: TGTGCCAGCAGCCAGACAGATACGCAGTATTTT; CDR3 protein: CASSQTDTQYF
clone size: NA; D gene: TRBD1; V gene: TRBV28; J gene: TRBJ1-5; CDR3 DNA: TGTGCCAGCAGTTTCCCGCAGGGGGGCTATAGCAATCAGCCCCAGCATTTT; CDR3 protein: CASSFPQGGYSNQPQHF
clone size: once; D gene: NA; V gene: TRBV27; J gene: TRBJ1-3; CDR3 DNA: TGTGCCAGCAGGGACACATACTCTGGAAACACCATATATTTT; CDR3 protein: CASRDTYSGNTIYF
clone size: NA; D gene: NA; V gene: TRBV6-4; J gene: TRBJ2-2; CDR3 DNA: TGTGCCAGCAGTGACTCGATACAGAACACCGGGGAGCTGTTTTTT; CDR3 protein: CASSDSIQNTGELFF
clone size: NA; D gene: TRBD2; V gene: TRBV29-1; J gene: TRBJ2-3; CDR3 DNA: TGCAGCGTTGACGCGAGCGGGGGGAATACAGATACGCAGTATTTT; CDR3 protein: CSVDASGGNTDTQYF
clone size: NA; D gene: TRBD2; V gene: TRBV5-4; J gene: TRBJ2-2; CDR3 DNA: TGTGCCAGCAGCACCCGAGGGACTAGCGGGAGAAGAGGAACCGGGGAGCTGTTTTTT; CDR3 protein: CASSTRGTSGRRGTGELFF
clone size: NA; D gene: TRBD1; V gene: TRBV7-2; J gene: TRBJ1-2; CDR3 DNA: TGTGCCAGCAGCTCGAGGACAGGAGTTTATGGCTACACCTTC; CDR3 protein: CASSSRTGVYGYTF
clone size: NA; D gene: TRBD1; V gene: TRBV6-1; J gene: TRBJ1-1; CDR3 DNA: TGTGCCAGCAGTGAGTACAGGGGCCTGGGCACTGAAGCTTTCTTT; CDR3 protein: CASSEYRGLGTEAFF
clone size: NA; D gene: NA; V gene: TRBV18; J gene: TRBJ2-5; CDR3 DNA: TGTGCCAGCTCAAACCCTTCTGAGGGAAGGACCCAGTACTTC; CDR3 protein: CASSNPSEGRTQYF
clone size: NA; D gene: NA; V gene: TRBV5-8; J gene: TRBJ1-2; CDR3 DNA: TGTGCCAGCAGCTTGAGTTGGCAGAAGGGCTACACCTTC; CDR3 protein: CASSLSWQKGYTF
clone size: NA; D gene: NA; V gene: TRBV7-2; J gene: TRBJ2-5; CDR3 DNA: TGTGCCAGCAGCTTAGGTCCTAGACAAGAGACCCAGTACTTC; CDR3 protein: CASSLGPRQETQYF
clone size: NA; D gene: TRBD2; V gene: TRBV6-1; J gene: TRBJ2-2; CDR3 DNA: TGTGCCAGCAGCCAGACTAGCGCCGGGGAGCTGTTTTTT; CDR3 protein: CASSQTSAGELFF
clone size: NA; D gene: TRBD1; V gene: TRBV6-6; J gene: TRBJ2-1; CDR3 DNA: TGTGCCAGCAGTTACCCGATGGGACAGGGTGTGGATGAGCAGTTCTTC; CDR3 protein: CASSYPMGQGVDEQFF
clone size: NA; D gene: TRBD1; V gene: TRBV29-1; J gene: TRBJ2-3; CDR3 DNA: TGCAGCGTTGAACAGGGGGCAAGCACAGATACGCAGTATTTT; CDR3 protein: CSVEQGASTDTQYF
clone size: NA; D gene: TRBD2; V gene: TRBV5-5; J gene: TRBJ2-4; CDR3 DNA: TGTGCCAGCAGCCATCTGCCGGGACTAGCGGGGGAACGGGCCAAAAACATTCAGTACTTC; CDR3 protein: CASSHLPGLAGERAKNIQYF
clone size: NA; D gene: NA; V gene: TRBV28; J gene: TRBJ1-1; CDR3 DNA: TGTGCCAGCAGTTTTAGGGGAAAAAAGAAGACTGAAGCTTTCTTT; CDR3 protein: CASSFRGKKKTEAFF
clone size: NA; D gene: TRBD1; V gene: TRBV4-1; J gene: TRBJ2-7; CDR3 DNA: TGCGCCAGCAGCCAAGTGGGACAGGGAGGCGAGCAGTACTTC; CDR3 protein: CASSQVGQGGEQYF
clone size: NA; D gene: TRBD2; V gene: TRBV7-3; J gene: TRBJ2-1; CDR3 DNA: TGTGCCAGCAGCTTAAATCGACTAGCGGGAGGCAATGAGCAGTTCTTC; CDR3 protein: CASSLNRLAGGNEQFF
clone size: few; D gene: NA; V gene: TRBV5-5; J gene: TRBJ1-5; CDR3 DNA: TGTGCCAGCAGCTTCGACACGGGCAATCAGCCCCAGCATTTT; CDR3 protein: CASSFDTGNQPQHF
clone size: once; D gene: NA; V gene: TRBV7-8; J gene: TRBJ2-7; CDR3 DNA: TGTGCCAGCAGCTTTGGCAACGAGCAGTACTTC; CDR3 protein: CASSFGNEQYF
clone size: once; D gene: NA; V gene: TRBV28; J gene: TRBJ1-5; CDR3 DNA: TGTGCCAGCAGTCCAGTGAATAGCAATCAGCCCCAGCATTTT; CDR3 protein: CASSPVNSNQPQHF
clone size: NA; D gene: NA; V gene: TRBV7-2; J gene: TRBJ2-3; CDR3 DNA: TGTGCCAGCAGCTTAGGGCCGGGATTAAGCACAGATACGCAGTATTTT; CDR3 protein: CASSLGPGLSTDTQYF
clone size: NA; D gene: NA; V gene: TRBV10-2; J gene: TRBJ2-7; CDR3 DNA: TGCGCCAGCAACCGAGGGGGGGCCTACGAGCAGTACTTC; CDR3 protein: CASNRGGAYEQYF
clone size: NA; D gene: TRBD1; V gene: TRBV6-6; J gene: TRBJ2-7; CDR3 DNA: TGTGCCAGCAGTTACTGGACAGGGGGCGAGCAGTACTTC; CDR3 protein: CASSYWTGGEQYF